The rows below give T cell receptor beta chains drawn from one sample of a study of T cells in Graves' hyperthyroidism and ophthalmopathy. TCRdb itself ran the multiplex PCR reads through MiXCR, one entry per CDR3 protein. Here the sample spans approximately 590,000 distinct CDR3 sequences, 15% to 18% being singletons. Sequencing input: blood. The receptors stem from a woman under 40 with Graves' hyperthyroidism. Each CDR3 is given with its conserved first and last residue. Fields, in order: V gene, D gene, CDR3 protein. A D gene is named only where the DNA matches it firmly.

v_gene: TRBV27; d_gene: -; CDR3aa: CASSSQEGWEQYF
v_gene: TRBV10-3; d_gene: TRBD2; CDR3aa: CAISGGLAGATDTQYF
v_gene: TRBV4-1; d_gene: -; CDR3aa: CASSQSGGLGNQPQHF
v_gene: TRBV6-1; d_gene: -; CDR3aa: CASSRTPGVHSGNTIYF
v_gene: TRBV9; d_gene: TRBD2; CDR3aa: CASRAGTSGTHTGELFF
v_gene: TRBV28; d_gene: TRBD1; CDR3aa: CASSQGTGVSNQPQHF
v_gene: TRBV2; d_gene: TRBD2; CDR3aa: CASSVRELAGGYEQYF
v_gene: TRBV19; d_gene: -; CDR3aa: CASRSAQDTEAFF
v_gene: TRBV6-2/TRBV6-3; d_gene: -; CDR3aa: CASSYSEGFNQPQHF
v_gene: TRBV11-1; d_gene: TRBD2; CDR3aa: CASSSGLAGILNEQFF
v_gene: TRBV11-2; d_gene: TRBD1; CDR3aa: CASSTGQGIYQPQHF
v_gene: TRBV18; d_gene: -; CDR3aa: CASSPPSGETYEQYF
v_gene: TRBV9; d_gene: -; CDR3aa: CASTAGLVGNTEAFF
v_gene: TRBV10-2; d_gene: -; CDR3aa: CASSEFDGTQYF
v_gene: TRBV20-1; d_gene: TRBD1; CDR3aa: CSARPGGYGYTF
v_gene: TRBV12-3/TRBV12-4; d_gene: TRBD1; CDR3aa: CASKGQQNTEAFF
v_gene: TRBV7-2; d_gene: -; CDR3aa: CASSLFAGAGGKDTQYF
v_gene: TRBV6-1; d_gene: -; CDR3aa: CASSRTPRGEKLFF
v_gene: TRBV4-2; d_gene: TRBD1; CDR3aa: CASSQEGLLGQASGNTIYF
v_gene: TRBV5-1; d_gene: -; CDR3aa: CASSRRPPGQGEKLFF
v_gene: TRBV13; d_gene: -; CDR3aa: CASSRFSAGETQYF
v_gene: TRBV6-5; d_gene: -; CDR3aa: CASSYIRTDTQYF
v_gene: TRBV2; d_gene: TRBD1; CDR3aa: CASSPAPGQESGELFF
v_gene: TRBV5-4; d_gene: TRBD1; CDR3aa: CTSGTGGFEQFF
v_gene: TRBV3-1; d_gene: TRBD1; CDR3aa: CASSRMGQAYGYTF
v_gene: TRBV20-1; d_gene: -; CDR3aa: CSATLQGYGYTF
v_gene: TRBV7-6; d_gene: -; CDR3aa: CASSYRESGELFF
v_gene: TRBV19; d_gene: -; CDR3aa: CASTTNRATEAFF
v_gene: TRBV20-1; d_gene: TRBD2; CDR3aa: CSARDSGSGTGELFF
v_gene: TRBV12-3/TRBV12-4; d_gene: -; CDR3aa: CASSLRSQNEKLFF
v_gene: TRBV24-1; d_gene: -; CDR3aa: CATSRDFGEQYF
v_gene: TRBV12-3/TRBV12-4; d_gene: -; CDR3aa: CASSLTGGATEAFF
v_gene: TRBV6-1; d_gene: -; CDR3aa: CASSTNWETQYF
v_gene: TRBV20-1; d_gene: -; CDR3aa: CSASPDTQYF
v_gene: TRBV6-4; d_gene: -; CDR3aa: CASSDSFRGSDTQYF
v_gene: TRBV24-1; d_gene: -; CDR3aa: CATSSGRRGDTQYF
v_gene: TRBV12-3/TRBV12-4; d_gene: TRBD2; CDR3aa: CASRRGTSGKYEQYF
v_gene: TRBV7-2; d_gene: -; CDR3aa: CASRSLGLNNEQFF
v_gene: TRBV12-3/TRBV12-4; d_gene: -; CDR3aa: CASSSPVRQGWEQYF
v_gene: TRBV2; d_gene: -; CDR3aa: CASSVQSHRAGPQHF
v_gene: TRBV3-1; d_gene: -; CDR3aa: CASSQLQDSGNTIYF
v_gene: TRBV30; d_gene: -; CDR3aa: CAFQEYLATNEKLFF
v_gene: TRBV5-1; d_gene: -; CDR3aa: CASRKGANYGYTF
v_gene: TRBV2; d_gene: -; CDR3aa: CASRALATAGELFF
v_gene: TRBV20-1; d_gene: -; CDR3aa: CSAARDGTSYEQYF
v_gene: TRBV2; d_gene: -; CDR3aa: CASSGGRFYEQYF
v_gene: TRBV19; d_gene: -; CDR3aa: CASSMAAQGSSGANVLTF
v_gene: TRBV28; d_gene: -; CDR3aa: CASGRRYEQYF
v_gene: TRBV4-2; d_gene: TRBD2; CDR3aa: CASSQGTLAGVLEQYF
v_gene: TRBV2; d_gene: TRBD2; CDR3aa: CASSSAGASDTQYF
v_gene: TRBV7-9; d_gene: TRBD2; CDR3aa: CASSFPSGMNNGQFF
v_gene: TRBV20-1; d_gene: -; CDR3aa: CSARGWEVNNEQFF
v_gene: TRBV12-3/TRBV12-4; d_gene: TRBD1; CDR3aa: CASSPGQGRYEQYF
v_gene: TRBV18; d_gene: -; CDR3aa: CASSPGGGRPQHF